This T cell receptor beta chain was identified in a study of control samples from healthy donors and cancer patients. TCRdb's table, derived via immunoSEQ multiplex PCR, lists solely in-frame clones and lacks some. The sample holds under 95,000 clones, 84% seen once. V gave up 5 bases and J gave up 11 bases, with 15 bases separating them. The germline V gene encodes CDR1 SGHTA and CDR2 FQGNSA. This CDR3 contains 12 residues. The sequence was obtained from a man aged 50 to 59 in good health. Sequencing was carried out using blood. The chain recombines TRBV7-2 with TRBJ1-1; D not certain. Here the CDR3 DNA reads TGTGCCAGCAGCCCCAGAATAGGCGTGGCTTTCTTT. Protein: CASSPRIGVAFF.